This section outlines one T cell receptor (beta chain) sequence together with its context. Its antigen remains unknown. The data belong to a study of identical twins. CDR3 length equals 17 residues. V gave up 4 bases and J gave up 7 bases; unmatched junction bases: 17. The germline CDR1 and CDR2 sequences are SGHRS and YFSETQ. Findings of the study overall: Diverse VJ usage suggested most zero-insertion clonotypes were not invariant T cells. Within monozygotic twins, out-of-frame TCR alpha sharing was underestimated by the models.

TCRdb re-derived calls from the 5' RACE reads in MiXCR, one entry per CDR3 protein. The profile shows 430,000 or so distinct CDR3 sequences, 20% to 25% of them singletons. The same sample was also used in a study of T cells expressing NK-cell markers. Per that paper: Obtained from sorted CD3+CD56+NKG2C+, CD3+CD56+NKG2C- and CD3+CD56-NKG2C+ T cells were the TCR beta repertoires.

The TCR sequence derives from a woman aged 18-30 years in good health. The V gene is TRBV5-1, the J gene TRBJ2-4; 7 bases agree with TRBD2. Sequencing input: CD4+ T cells sorted from blood. The CDR3 DNA follows: TGCGCCAGCAGCCTGGGTACGGGAGGAGGTCGTGCCAACATTCAGTACTTC. Amino acid sequence: CASSLGTGGGRANIQYF.